The sequence of this T cell receptor beta chain was determined in a study of blood T cell repertoires in COVID-19 (TCRdb year 2020). The study in broad terms: Samples from collaborators originated in the United States, Italy and Spain and spanned both the acute and convalescent phases of COVID-19. The prospective study material was composed of cDNA or gDNA derived from T cells, B-cell-depleted T cells, or PBMCs. The dataset comprised deeply sampled blood TCRbeta repertoires from subjects exposed to, actively infected with, or recovered from COVID-19. A freely available public database, intended as a resource for researchers studying the immune response to SARS-CoV-2, is where the repertoires were released. The samples were drawn from two sources: the first 160 participants of the ongoing ImmuneRACE study, and 950 to 1,500 subjects contributed by 6 global collaborators. Sample metadata almost always included a de-identified subject ID, COVID-19 status, age in years and sex. Where HLA class I and class II types were available, the types were taken from metadata supplied by the sample provider, not from assay-based typing.

V trim: 5 bases; J trim: 0 bases; unmatched bases: 14. The CDR3 spans 18 residues, from the cysteine through the phenylalanine. Left in the record is the CDR3 DNA by itself, 54 bases read in frame from the first base. CDR1 and CDR2, looked up from the germline V gene, are MDHEN and SYDVKM. The immunoSEQ Assay, a bias-controlled multiplex PCR, was used to amplify TCRbeta CDR3 regions from genomic DNA. Per the original workflow: The number of nucleated cells in each sample was estimated by amplification of reference gene primers within the assay. Sequence reads were collapsed and filtered to measure the absolute abundance of every unique TCRbeta CDR3 rearrangement. For each sample, productive Simpson clonality was calculated as the square root of Simpson's diversity index across productive rearrangements. TCRdb re-hosts the immuneACCESS table, in-frame sequences only. Its copies lack some clones; in the studies checked, an unresolved V gene accounts for under half of them, and the cause for the rest is not known. The D gene and trimming were derived from the DNA, and the V and J assignments and clone size from that table. The sample contains 130,000 to 150,000 clones, 70% to 90% of them found a single time. The ten largest make up 10% to 15% of the sample.

What the authors observed across the whole study: The amount of clinical and demographic metadata varied by source and participant and was provided uncurated.

On this clone itself: Its antigen remains undetermined. Base qualities are not recorded, but no much larger clone differs from it by a single base.

Collaborating institutions collected whole blood in K2EDTA tubes following their own protocols. For TCRbeta analysis, collaborators shipped samples as frozen whole blood, isolated PBMCs, or DNA extracted from either of those sample types. In this chain, TRBV28 is recombined with TRBJ1-2, with TRBD1 matching 8 junction bases. Sequencing was carried out using peripheral blood. The receptor comes from a man aged 55 to 70 with active or convalescent COVID-19. The CDR3 region: CASSLPAQGAGANYGYTF. The DNA sequence is as follows: TGTGCCAGCAGTCTACCTGCCCAGGGGGCCGGAGCTAACTATGGCTACACCTTC.